This T cell receptor beta chain was observed in a study of blood T cell repertoires in COVID-19 (dated by TCRdb to 2020 to 2021). A note on the overall study: Samples covering the acute and convalescent phases of COVID-19 were provided by collaborators in the United States, Italy and Spain. The prospective study material was composed of cDNA or gDNA derived from T cells, B-cell-depleted T cells, or PBMCs. Deeply sampled blood TCRbeta repertoires from subjects exposed to, actively infected with, or recovered from COVID-19 were included in the dataset. The repertoires were made available in a free public database intended to serve as a resource for research on the immune response to SARS-CoV-2. Samples came from the ongoing ImmuneRACE study (first 160 participants) plus 1,254 subjects from 6 global collaborators. Sample metadata almost always included a de-identified subject ID, COVID-19 status, age in years and sex. Where available, HLA class I and class II types were obtained from metadata supplied by the sample provider rather than from assay-based typing. The paper as a whole reports these results and caveats: The amount of clinical and demographic metadata varied by source and participant and was provided uncurated.

One collaborating source in Seattle enrolled patients during active infection and followed them longitudinally through the course of disease. Each collaborating institution followed its own protocols to collect whole blood in K2EDTA tubes. For TCRbeta analysis, collaborator samples were shipped as frozen whole blood, as isolated PBMCs, or as DNA extracted from either sample type. Inclusive of the bounding cysteine and phenylalanine, the CDR3 is 16 residues long. Only the CDR3 DNA stays, 48 bases, in frame from base 1. CDR1 and CDR2 were assigned from the germline V gene as MNHEY and SVGAGI. Deletion took 2 bases off V and 0 bases off J, with a span of 13 bases between the germline ends. TCRbeta CDR3 regions were amplified from genomic DNA by means of the immunoSEQ Assay, a bias-controlled multiplex PCR. The original methods were these. The number of nucleated cells in each sample was estimated from the amplification of reference gene primers within the assay. Sequence reads were collapsed and filtered to measure the absolute abundance of every unique TCRbeta CDR3 rearrangement. For each sample, productive Simpson clonality was calculated as the square root of Simpson's diversity index over productive rearrangements. TCRdb's version of the immuneACCESS table is confined to in-frame rearrangements and falls short of the full clone set. An unresolved V gene accounts for under half of the shortfall where checked; the remainder is of unknown origin. V and J calls and clone size are copied from that table; D and trimming were computed from the DNA. In this sample the table shows approximately 150,000 clones, around 84% of which occur a single time. 8.5% to 9% of the sample belongs to the ten largest clones.

Concerning this clone: Its specific antigen is unknown. Within one base of it there is no much larger clone, and no base qualities were kept.

The sequence was collected from a man aged 30 to 39 with COVID-19, enrolled during active disease. Sample: peripheral blood. The V and J genes are TRBV6-5 and TRBJ1-2; a confident D gene designation cannot be given. The DNA sequence follows: TGTGCCAGCAGTTACGGTGTCGGAGATTCTAACTATGGCTACACCTTC. Translated, this is CASSYGVGDSNYGYTF.